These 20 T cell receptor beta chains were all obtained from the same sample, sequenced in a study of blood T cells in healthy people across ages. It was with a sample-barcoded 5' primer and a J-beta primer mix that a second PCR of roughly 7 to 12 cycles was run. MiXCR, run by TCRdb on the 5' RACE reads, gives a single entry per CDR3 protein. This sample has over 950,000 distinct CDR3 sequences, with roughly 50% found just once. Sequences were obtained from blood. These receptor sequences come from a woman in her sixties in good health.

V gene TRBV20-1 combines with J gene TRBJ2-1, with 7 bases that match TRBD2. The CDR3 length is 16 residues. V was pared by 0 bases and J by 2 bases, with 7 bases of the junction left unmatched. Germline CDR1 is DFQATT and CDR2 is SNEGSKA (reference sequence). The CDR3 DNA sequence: TGCAGTGCTAGAGATACACACGGGAGGACCTACAATGAGCAGTTCTTC. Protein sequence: CSARDTHGRTYNEQFF.

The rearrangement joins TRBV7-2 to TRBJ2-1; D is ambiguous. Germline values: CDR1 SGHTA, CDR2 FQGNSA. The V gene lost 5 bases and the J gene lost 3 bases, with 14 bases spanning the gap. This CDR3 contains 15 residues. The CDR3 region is CASSVATSYYNEQFF. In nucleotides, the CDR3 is TGTGCCAGCAGCGTCGCGACTTCTTACTACAATGAGCAGTTCTTC.

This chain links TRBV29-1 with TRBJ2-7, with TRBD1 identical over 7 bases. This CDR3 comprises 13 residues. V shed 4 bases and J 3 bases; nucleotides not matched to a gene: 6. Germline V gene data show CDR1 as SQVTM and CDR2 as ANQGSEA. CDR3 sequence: CSVVGDSHYEQYF. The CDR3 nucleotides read TGCAGCGTTGTAGGGGACAGCCACTACGAGCAGTACTTC.

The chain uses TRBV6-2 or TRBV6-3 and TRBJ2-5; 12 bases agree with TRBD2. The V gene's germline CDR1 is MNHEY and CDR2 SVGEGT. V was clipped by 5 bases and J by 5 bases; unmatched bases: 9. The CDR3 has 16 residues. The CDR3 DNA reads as TGTGCCAGCAGTCGCGGACTAGCGGGGACTAGGGAGACCCAGTACTTC. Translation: CASSRGLAGTRETQYF.

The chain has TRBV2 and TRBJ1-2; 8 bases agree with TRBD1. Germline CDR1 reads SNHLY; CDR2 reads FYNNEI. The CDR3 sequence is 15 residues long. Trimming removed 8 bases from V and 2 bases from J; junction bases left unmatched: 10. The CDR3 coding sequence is TGTGCCAGCTCAGACAGGGGTCTTGCGAACTATGGCTACACCTTC. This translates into CASSDRGLANYGYTF.

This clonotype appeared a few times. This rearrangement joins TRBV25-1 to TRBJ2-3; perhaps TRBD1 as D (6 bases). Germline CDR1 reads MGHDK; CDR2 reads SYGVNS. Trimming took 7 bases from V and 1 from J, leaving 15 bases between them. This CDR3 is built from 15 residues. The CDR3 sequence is CASKKGVGGTDTQYF. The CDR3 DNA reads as TGTGCCAGCAAGAAGGGGGTAGGGGGCACAGATACGCAGTATTTT.

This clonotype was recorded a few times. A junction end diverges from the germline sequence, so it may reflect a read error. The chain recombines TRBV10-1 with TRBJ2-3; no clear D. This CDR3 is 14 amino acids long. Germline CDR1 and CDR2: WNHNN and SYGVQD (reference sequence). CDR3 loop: CASSQVTRTDTQYF. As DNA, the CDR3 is TGCGCCAGCAGTCAGGTAACCCGCACGGATACGCAGTATTTT.

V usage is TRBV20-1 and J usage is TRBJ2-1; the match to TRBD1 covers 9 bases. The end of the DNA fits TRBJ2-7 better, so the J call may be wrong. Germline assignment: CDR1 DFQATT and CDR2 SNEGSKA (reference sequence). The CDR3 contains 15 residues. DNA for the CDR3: TGCAGTGCTCCGGGACAGGGTAGCTCCTACAATGAGCAGTACTTC. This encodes CSAPGQGSSYNEQYF.

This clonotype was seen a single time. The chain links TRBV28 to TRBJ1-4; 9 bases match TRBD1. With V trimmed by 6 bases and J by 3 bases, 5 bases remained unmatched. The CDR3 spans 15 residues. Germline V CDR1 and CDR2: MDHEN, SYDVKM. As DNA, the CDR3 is TGTGCCAGCAGGACAGGGGGGAGTGCTAATGAAAAACTGTTTTTT. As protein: CASRTGGSANEKLFF.

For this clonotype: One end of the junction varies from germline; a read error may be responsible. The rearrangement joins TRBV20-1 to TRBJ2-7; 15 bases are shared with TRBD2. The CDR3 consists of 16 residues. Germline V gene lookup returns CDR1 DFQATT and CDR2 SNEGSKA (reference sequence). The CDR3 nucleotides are TGCGGTGCTAGGGGACTAGCGGGAGGACATCCCTACGAGCAGTACTTC. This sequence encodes CGARGLAGGHPYEQYF.

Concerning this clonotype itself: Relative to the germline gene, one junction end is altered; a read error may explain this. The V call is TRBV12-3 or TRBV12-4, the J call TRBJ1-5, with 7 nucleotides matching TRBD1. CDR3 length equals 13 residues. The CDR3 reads CAGSLGGGQPQHF. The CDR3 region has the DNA TGTGCCGGCAGTTTGGGAGGGGGCCAGCCCCAGCATTTT.

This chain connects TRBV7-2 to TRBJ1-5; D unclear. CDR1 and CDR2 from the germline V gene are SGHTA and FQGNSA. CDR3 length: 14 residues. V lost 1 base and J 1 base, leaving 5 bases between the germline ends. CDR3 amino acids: CASSLDQSNQPQHF. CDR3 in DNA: TGTGCCAGCAGCTTAGATCAGAGCAATCAGCCCCAGCATTTT.

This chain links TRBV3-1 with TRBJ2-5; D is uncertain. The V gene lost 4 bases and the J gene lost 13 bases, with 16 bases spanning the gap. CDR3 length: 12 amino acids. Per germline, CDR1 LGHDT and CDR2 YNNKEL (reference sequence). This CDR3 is CASSPEHPSVYF. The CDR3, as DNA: TGTGCCAGCAGCCCTGAACACCCATCCGTGTACTTC.

This CDR3 is CSVATVAAYNEQYF. The CDR3 bases are TGCAGCGTTGCGACGGTAGCGGCCTACAATGAGCAGTACTTC. The chain uses TRBV29-1 and TRBJ2-1, with a possible D match to TRBD2 (6 bases). The J call may be incorrect, as the DNA end agrees better with TRBJ2-7. Germline assignment: CDR1 SQVTM and CDR2 ANQGSEA. The CDR3 length is 14 residues.

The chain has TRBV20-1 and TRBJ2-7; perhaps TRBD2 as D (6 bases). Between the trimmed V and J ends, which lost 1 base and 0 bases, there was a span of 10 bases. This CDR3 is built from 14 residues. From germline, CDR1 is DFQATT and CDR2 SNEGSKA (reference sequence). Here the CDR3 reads CSARGREFSYEQYF. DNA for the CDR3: TGCAGTGCTAGAGGTCGGGAGTTCTCCTACGAGCAGTACTTC.

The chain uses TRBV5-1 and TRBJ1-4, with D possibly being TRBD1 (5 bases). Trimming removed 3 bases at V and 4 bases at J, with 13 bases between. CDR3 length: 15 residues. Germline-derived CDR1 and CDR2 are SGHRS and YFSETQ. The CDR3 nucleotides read TGCGCCAGCAGCTCCGGGGGAGGGGTTAATGAAAAACTGTTTTTT. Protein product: CASSSGGGVNEKLFF.

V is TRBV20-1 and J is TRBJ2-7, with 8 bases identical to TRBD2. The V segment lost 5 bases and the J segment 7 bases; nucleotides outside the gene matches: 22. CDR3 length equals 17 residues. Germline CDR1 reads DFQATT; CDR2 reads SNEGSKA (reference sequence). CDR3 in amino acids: CSAGGSGIRGSYNEQYF. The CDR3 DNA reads TGCAGTGCTGGGGGTAGCGGGATCCGAGGCTCCTACAATGAGCAGTACTTC.

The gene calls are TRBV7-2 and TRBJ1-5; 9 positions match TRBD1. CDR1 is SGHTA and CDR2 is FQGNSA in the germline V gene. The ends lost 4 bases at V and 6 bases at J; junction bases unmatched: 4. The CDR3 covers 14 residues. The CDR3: CASSSPDRGQPQHF. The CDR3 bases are TGTGCCAGCAGCTCTCCGGACAGGGGTCAGCCCCAGCATTTT.

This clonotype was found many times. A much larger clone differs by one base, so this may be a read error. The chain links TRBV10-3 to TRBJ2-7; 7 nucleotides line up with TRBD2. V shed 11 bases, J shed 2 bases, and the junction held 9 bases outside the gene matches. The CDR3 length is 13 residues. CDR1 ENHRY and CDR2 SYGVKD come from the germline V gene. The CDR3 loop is CAAAGADAYEQYF. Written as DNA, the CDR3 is TGTGCCGCCGCGGGAGCCGACGCCTACGAGCAGTACTTC.

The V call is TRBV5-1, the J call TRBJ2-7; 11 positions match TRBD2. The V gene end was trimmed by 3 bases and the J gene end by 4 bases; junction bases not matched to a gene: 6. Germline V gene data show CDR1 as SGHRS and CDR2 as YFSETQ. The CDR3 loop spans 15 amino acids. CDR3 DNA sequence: TGCGCCAGCAGCTGGGACGGGACTAGCGGATACGAGCAGTACTTC. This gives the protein CASSWDGTSGYEQYF.